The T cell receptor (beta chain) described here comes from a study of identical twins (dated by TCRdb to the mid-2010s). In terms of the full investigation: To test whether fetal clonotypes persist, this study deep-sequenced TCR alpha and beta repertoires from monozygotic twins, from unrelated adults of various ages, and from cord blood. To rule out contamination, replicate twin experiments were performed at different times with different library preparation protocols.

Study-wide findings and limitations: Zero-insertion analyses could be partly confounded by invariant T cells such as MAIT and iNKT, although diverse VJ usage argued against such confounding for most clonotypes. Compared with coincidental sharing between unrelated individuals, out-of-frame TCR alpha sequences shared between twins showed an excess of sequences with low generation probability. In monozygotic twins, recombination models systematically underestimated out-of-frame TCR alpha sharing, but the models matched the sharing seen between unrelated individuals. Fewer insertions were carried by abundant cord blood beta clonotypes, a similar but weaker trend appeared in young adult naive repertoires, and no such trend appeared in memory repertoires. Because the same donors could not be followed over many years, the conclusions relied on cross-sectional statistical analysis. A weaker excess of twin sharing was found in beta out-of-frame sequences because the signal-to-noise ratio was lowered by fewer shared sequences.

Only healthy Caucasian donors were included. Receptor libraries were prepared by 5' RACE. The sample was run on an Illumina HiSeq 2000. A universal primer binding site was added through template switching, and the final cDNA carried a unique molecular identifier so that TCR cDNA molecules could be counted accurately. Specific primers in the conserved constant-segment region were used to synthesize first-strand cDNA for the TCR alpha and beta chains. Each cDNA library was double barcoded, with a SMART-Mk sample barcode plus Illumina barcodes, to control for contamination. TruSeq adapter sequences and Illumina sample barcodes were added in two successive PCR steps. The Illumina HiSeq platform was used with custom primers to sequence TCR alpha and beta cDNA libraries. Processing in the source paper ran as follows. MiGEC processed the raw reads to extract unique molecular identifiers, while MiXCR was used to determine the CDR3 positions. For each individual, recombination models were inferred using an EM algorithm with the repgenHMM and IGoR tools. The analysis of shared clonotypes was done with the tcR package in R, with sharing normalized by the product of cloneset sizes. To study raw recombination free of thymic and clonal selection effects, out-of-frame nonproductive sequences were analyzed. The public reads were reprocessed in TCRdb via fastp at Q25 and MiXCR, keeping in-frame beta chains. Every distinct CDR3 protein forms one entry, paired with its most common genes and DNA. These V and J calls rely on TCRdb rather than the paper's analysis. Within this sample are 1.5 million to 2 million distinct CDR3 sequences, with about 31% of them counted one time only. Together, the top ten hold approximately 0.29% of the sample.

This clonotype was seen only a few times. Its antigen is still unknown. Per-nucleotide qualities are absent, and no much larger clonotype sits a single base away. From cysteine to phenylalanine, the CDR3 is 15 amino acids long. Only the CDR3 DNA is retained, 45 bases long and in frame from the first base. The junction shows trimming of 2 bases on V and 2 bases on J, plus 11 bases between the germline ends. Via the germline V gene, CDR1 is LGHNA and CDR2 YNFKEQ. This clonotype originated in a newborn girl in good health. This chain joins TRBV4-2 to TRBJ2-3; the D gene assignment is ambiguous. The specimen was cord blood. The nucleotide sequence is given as TGTGCCAGCAGCCAACGCTTGTCCCCCACAGATACGCAGTATTTT. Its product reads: CASSQRLSPTDTQYF.